This is a list of T cell receptor beta chains from one sample in a study of human CD8 memory T cell subsets. Using the 5' RACE reads, TCRdb records one entry per CDR3 protein without DNA. The sample totals about 11,000 distinct CDR3 sequences. The sample taken for sequencing was CD8+ stem-like memory T cells (TSCM and TCM) sorted from PBMCs. The receptors originated from a human donor in good health. CDR3s include the opening cysteine and the closing phenylalanine or tryptophan. The order of the fields is J gene, clone size, V gene, CDR3 protein. Size is stated for part of the rows, as once, few or many counts, or as a class when the clone is expanded.

J gene: TRBJ1-1
clone size: NA
V gene: TRBV7-9
CDR3 protein: CASSLVDRYTEAFF

J gene: TRBJ1-5
clone size: NA
V gene: TRBV2
CDR3 protein: CASSEGQDLGNQPQHF

J gene: TRBJ2-7
clone size: NA
V gene: TRBV5-4
CDR3 protein: CASSYPGLVGEQYF

J gene: TRBJ1-2
clone size: medium-sized
V gene: TRBV20-1
CDR3 protein: CSAPPETGFDGYTF

J gene: TRBJ2-1
clone size: NA
V gene: TRBV7-9
CDR3 protein: CASSLGVGQFF

J gene: TRBJ2-5
clone size: NA
V gene: TRBV7-8
CDR3 protein: CASSSGTGGETQYF

J gene: TRBJ1-1
clone size: medium-sized
V gene: TRBV28
CDR3 protein: CASRGDTEAFF

J gene: TRBJ1-5
clone size: NA
V gene: TRBV3-1
CDR3 protein: CASSWGIYSNQPQHF

J gene: TRBJ2-1
clone size: NA
V gene: TRBV28
CDR3 protein: CASRPDFRSYNEQFF

J gene: TRBJ2-3
clone size: NA
V gene: TRBV20-1
CDR3 protein: CSATHGETLRTDTQYF

J gene: TRBJ2-7
clone size: NA
V gene: TRBV11-2
CDR3 protein: CASSETLAGPYEQYF

J gene: TRBJ2-1
clone size: medium-sized
V gene: TRBV7-3
CDR3 protein: CASSLGNEQFF

J gene: TRBJ2-1
clone size: NA
V gene: TRBV2
CDR3 protein: CASKSGSSSYNEQFF

J gene: TRBJ2-2
clone size: NA
V gene: TRBV24-1
CDR3 protein: CATSDSHFGELFF

J gene: TRBJ2-3
clone size: NA
V gene: TRBV4-1
CDR3 protein: CASSQAPMTSGGYTDTQYF

J gene: TRBJ2-3
clone size: NA
V gene: TRBV27
CDR3 protein: CASSTRLAANTDTQYF

J gene: TRBJ2-1
clone size: NA
V gene: TRBV5-6
CDR3 protein: CASSFLLAGGNEQFF

J gene: TRBJ2-1
clone size: NA
V gene: TRBV11-2
CDR3 protein: CASTMEAGYNNEQFF

J gene: TRBJ2-5
clone size: NA
V gene: TRBV7-8
CDR3 protein: CASSTILDRGEETQYF

J gene: TRBJ2-3
clone size: medium-sized
V gene: TRBV30
CDR3 protein: CAWSSQGGDTQYF

J gene: TRBJ2-7
clone size: NA
V gene: TRBV27
CDR3 protein: CASSSAGGGPYEQYF

J gene: TRBJ1-1
clone size: NA
V gene: TRBV6-5
CDR3 protein: CASSYAGQGLRDTEAFF

J gene: TRBJ2-1
clone size: NA
V gene: TRBV2
CDR3 protein: CAREGKGSANEQFF

J gene: TRBJ1-6
clone size: medium-sized
V gene: TRBV7-9
CDR3 protein: CASSRGTGAFSPLHF

J gene: TRBJ2-7
clone size: medium-sized
V gene: TRBV5-1
CDR3 protein: CASKMTGDYEQYF

J gene: TRBJ2-5
clone size: NA
V gene: TRBV7-9
CDR3 protein: CASSSAGHGGRETQYF

J gene: TRBJ2-3
clone size: NA
V gene: TRBV3-1
CDR3 protein: CASSQGAISTDTQYF

J gene: TRBJ2-2
clone size: NA
V gene: TRBV24-1
CDR3 protein: CATSDSQGNTGELFF

J gene: TRBJ2-1
clone size: NA
V gene: TRBV10-3
CDR3 protein: CAISEGSSSYNEQFF

J gene: TRBJ2-1
clone size: NA
V gene: TRBV12-3/TRBV12-4
CDR3 protein: CASSPGWNEQFF

J gene: TRBJ2-3
clone size: NA
V gene: TRBV5-1
CDR3 protein: CASSWTFAATDTQYF

J gene: TRBJ2-4
clone size: NA
V gene: TRBV2
CDR3 protein: CASSEGRGLVDIQYF

J gene: TRBJ1-2
clone size: NA
V gene: TRBV29-1
CDR3 protein: CSVEGTGSGYGYTF

J gene: TRBJ2-1
clone size: NA
V gene: TRBV20-1
CDR3 protein: CSASNSVEQFF

J gene: TRBJ2-5
clone size: NA
V gene: TRBV2
CDR3 protein: CASSEPDLGFTGETQYF

J gene: TRBJ2-1
clone size: NA
V gene: TRBV11-3
CDR3 protein: CASSLDRLAGPTYNEQFF

J gene: TRBJ1-4
clone size: NA
V gene: TRBV28
CDR3 protein: CASSFGDLDEEKLFF

J gene: TRBJ2-7
clone size: medium-sized
V gene: TRBV29-1
CDR3 protein: CSVEDDRERSYEQYF

J gene: TRBJ2-1
clone size: NA
V gene: TRBV7-9
CDR3 protein: CASSLFNEQFF

J gene: TRBJ2-1
clone size: NA
V gene: TRBV4-1
CDR3 protein: CASSQGQANGEQFF

J gene: TRBJ2-5
clone size: NA
V gene: TRBV28
CDR3 protein: CASGSTGGDWTQYF

J gene: TRBJ2-1
clone size: NA
V gene: TRBV28
CDR3 protein: CASSLLGGYNEQFF

J gene: TRBJ1-3
clone size: NA
V gene: TRBV29-1
CDR3 protein: CSVVTEGSGNTIYF

J gene: TRBJ2-5
clone size: NA
V gene: TRBV29-1
CDR3 protein: CSAEAGEDQETQYF

J gene: TRBJ2-2
clone size: NA
V gene: TRBV7-2
CDR3 protein: CASSLNPGPSTGELFF

J gene: TRBJ2-7
clone size: NA
V gene: TRBV28
CDR3 protein: CASSLVETNLWEQYF

J gene: TRBJ1-5
clone size: NA
V gene: TRBV23-1
CDR3 protein: CASSQSVQPQHF

J gene: TRBJ2-1
clone size: NA
V gene: TRBV28
CDR3 protein: CASSLLLGRSEQFF

J gene: TRBJ2-7
clone size: NA
V gene: TRBV19
CDR3 protein: CARRSSPRDIYEQYF

J gene: TRBJ2-1
clone size: NA
V gene: TRBV25-1
CDR3 protein: CASSAGGVEQFF

J gene: TRBJ2-2
clone size: medium-sized
V gene: TRBV24-1
CDR3 protein: CATKDSNTGELFF

J gene: TRBJ1-1
clone size: NA
V gene: TRBV7-8
CDR3 protein: CASHRDITEAFF